What follows are 23 T cell receptor beta chains derived from one specimen sequenced in a study of cytomegalovirus exposure and HLA in healthy donors. The PCR had 60 Vbeta and 13 Jbeta primers. Sequencing used immunoSEQ multiplex PCR; TCRdb keeps in-frame clones, though not all of them. The sample includes 150,000 to 200,000 clones, approximately 85% of them seen just once. Sequenced input: PBMCs. The receptors here all came from a woman aged 45-59 years in good health and CMV-seronegative.

The CDR3 DNA reads TGTGCCAGCAGCTTAGAATCCGGGACAGGTGGCAATGAGCAGTTCTTC. It codes for CASSLESGTGGNEQFF. The chain recombines TRBV7-6 with TRBJ2-1; 8 nucleotides line up with TRBD1. CDR3 length: 16 residues. Germline values: CDR1 SGHVS, CDR2 FNYEAQ. The ends lost 1 base at V and 6 bases at J; junction bases unmatched: 8.

The J gene is TRBJ2-7, the V gene TRBV27; 7 positions agree with TRBD1. Losses at the gene ends were 4 bases for V and 2 bases for J; bases not matched to a gene: 8. This CDR3 contains 15 residues. Germline CDR1 MNHEY, CDR2 SMNVEV (reference sequence). CDR3 region: CASSSRTGSTYEQYF. CDR3 nucleotide sequence: TGTGCCAGCAGTTCCAGGACAGGATCGACCTACGAGCAGTACTTC.

The chain is built from TRBV7-3 and TRBJ2-3; D possibly corresponds to TRBD1 (5 bases). The ends were cut back, 4 bases at V and 1 base at J, with 9 bases in the middle. This CDR3 is 14 amino acids long. Germline V gene data show CDR1 as SGHTA and CDR2 as FQGTGA. CDR3 region: CASSSATGTDTQYF. DNA of the CDR3: TGTGCCAGCAGCTCCGCGACAGGCACAGATACGCAGTATTTT. The full variable domain, its missing parts supplied by reference TRBV7-3 and TRBJ2-3, is GAGVSQTPSNKVTEKGKYVELRCDPISGHTALYWYRQSLGQGPEFLIYFQGTGAADDSGLPNDRFFAVRPEGSVSTLKIQRTERGDSAVYLCASSSATGTDTQYFGPGTRLTVL.

In this sample, this clone turned up a few times. V is TRBV13 and J is TRBJ2-7; D unresolved. From germline, CDR1 is PRHDT and CDR2 FYEKMQ (reference sequence). CDR3 length equals 14 residues. V shed 5 bases and J shed 3 bases, with 14 bases lying between them. CDR3 bases: TGTGCCAGCAGCCTCCTGGCCGGCGGCTACGAGCAGTACTTC. Amino acid sequence: CASSLLAGGYEQYF.

The V and J genes are TRBV7-9 and TRBJ1-1; the D is unclear. V dropped 1 base and J dropped 8 bases, with 8 bases sitting between them. There are 12 residues in the CDR3. Germline V gives CDR1 SEHNR, CDR2 FQNEAQ (reference sequence). In DNA form, the CDR3 reads TGTGCCAGCAGCTTAGAGCAGGTCGAAGCTTTCTTT. Translated: CASSLEQVEAFF.

V gene TRBV30 combines with J gene TRBJ2-2; tentative D call: TRBD2 (5 bases). The V gene lost 3 bases and the J gene lost 0 bases, with 11 bases spanning the gap. CDR1 and CDR2 from the germline V gene are GTSNPN and SVGIG (reference sequence). The CDR3 covers 15 residues. CDR3 sequence: CAWRAGISNTGELFF. In DNA, the CDR3 is TGTGCCTGGAGAGCCGGGATCTCGAACACCGGGGAGCTGTTTTTT.

The chain carries TRBV6-1 and TRBJ2-5; D is perhaps TRBD1 (5 bases). CDR1 and CDR2 from the germline V gene are MNHNS and SASEGT. V gave up 3 bases and J gave up 1 base, with 12 bases separating them. The CDR3 consists of 15 residues. CDR3 DNA sequence: TGTGCCAGCAGTGAGCCAGGGTCGGGCCAAGAGACCCAGTACTTC. Translated, it gives CASSEPGSGQETQYF.

The chain is built from TRBV6-1 and TRBJ2-5; 8 positions agree with TRBD1. Germline trimming cut 2 bases from V and 5 bases from J; bases unmatched to any gene: 4. The CDR3 totals 14 residues. Looked up from germline, CDR1 is MNHNS and CDR2 is SASEGT. CDR3 region: CASSEHDRGETQYF. CDR3 DNA: TGTGCCAGCAGTGAACACGACAGGGGTGAGACCCAGTACTTC.

The V call is TRBV2, the J call TRBJ2-1; 13 nucleotides agree with TRBD2. From germline, CDR1 is SNHLY and CDR2 FYNNEI. V shed 10 bases, J shed 14 bases, and the junction held 17 bases outside the gene matches. This CDR3 is 15 amino acids long. In DNA form, the CDR3 reads TGTGCCACCGTCGGAACTAGCGGGAGGGGGGGGGCGGAGTTCTTC. Its protein is CATVGTSGRGGAEFF.

J is TRBJ2-4 and V is TRBV7-2; 7 nucleotides align to TRBD1. The V gene end was trimmed by 3 bases and the J gene end by 0 bases; junction bases not matched to a gene: 2. The CDR3 totals 15 residues. CDR1 and CDR2 (germline): SGHTA, FQGNSA. The CDR3 sequence: CASSFQGVAKNIQYF. The CDR3 bases are TGTGCCAGCAGCTTCCAGGGGGTAGCCAAAAACATTCAGTACTTC.

Concerning this clone: Other nucleotide sequences from this sample produce the same CDR3. The rearrangement joins TRBV5-1 to TRBJ1-3, with D possibly TRBD1 on 6 matching bases. The CDR3 is 16 residues long. Between the trimmed V and J ends, which lost 0 bases and 2 bases, there was a span of 12 bases. CDR1 SGHRS and CDR2 YFSETQ come from the germline V gene. The DNA of the CDR3 is TGCGCCAGCAGCTTGGGGCAGGGGAGTCCTGGAAACACCATATATTTT. Amino acid sequence: CASSLGQGSPGNTIYF.

This clone has just a few counts. The rearrangement joins TRBV7-2 to TRBJ1-2; D is unclear. V dropped 2 bases and J dropped 4 bases, with 8 bases sitting between them. The CDR3 is 13 amino acids. Per germline, CDR1 SGHTA and CDR2 FQGNSA. The DNA for the CDR3 is TGTGCCAGCAGCTTAATGGCCTCCTATGGCTACACCTTC. Its translation: CASSLMASYGYTF.

The chain combines TRBV5-4 with TRBJ2-5, with 12 bases fitting TRBD2. With the DNA end fitting TRBJ2-7 better, the J assignment may be wrong. The CDR3 extends over 16 amino acids. Germline lookup yields CDR1 SGHNT and CDR2 YYREEE (reference sequence). The CDR3 bases are TGTGCCAGCAGCCCCTCCGGGACTAGCGGGCCTTACGAGCAGTACTTC. As protein: CASSPSGTSGPYEQYF.

This chain links TRBV7-6 with TRBJ1-5; 9 bases align to TRBD1. This CDR3 comprises 15 residues. V shed 1 base and J 8 bases; nucleotides not matched to a gene: 6. In germline, CDR1 is SGHVS, CDR2 FNYEAQ. The CDR3 DNA follows: TGTGCCAGCAGCTTAGACGGGACAGGGAGAAAGCCCCAGCATTTT. Translating gives CASSLDGTGRKPQHF.

The chain carries TRBV4-2 and TRBJ2-1, with 8 positions matching TRBD2. Germline loops: CDR1 LGHNA, CDR2 YNFKEQ. The V gene end was trimmed by 1 base and the J gene end by 10 bases; junction bases not matched to a gene: 9. The CDR3 extends over 15 amino acids. The CDR3 nucleotides read TGTGCCAGCAGCCAAGTCCTTCGGGAGGGGGTGGAGCAGTTCTTC. This gives the protein CASSQVLREGVEQFF.

This clone was detected only once. The gene calls are TRBV30 and TRBJ2-4, with TRBD1 matching 7 bases. The CDR3 covers 15 residues. Looked up from germline, CDR1 is GTSNPN and CDR2 is SVGIG (reference sequence). Trimming at V came to 2 bases and at J to 5 bases, leaving 9 bases not matched to a gene. CDR3 sequence: CAWSITPGTENIQYF. The CDR3 coding sequence is TGTGCCTGGAGTATAACCCCCGGGACAGAAAACATTCAGTACTTC.

The gene calls are TRBV5-1 and TRBJ2-5, with 12 bases identical to TRBD2. Germline V gene lookup returns CDR1 SGHRS and CDR2 YFSETQ. CDR3 length equals 16 residues. Losses at the gene ends were 2 bases for V and 5 bases for J; bases not matched to a gene: 7. This CDR3 is CASSFRLAGVGETQYF. Here the CDR3 DNA reads TGCGCCAGCAGCTTCCGACTAGCGGGAGTTGGGGAGACCCAGTACTTC. Based on the CDR3 plus reference TRBV5-1 and TRBJ2-5, the full variable domain is KAGVTQTPRYLIKTRGQQVTLSCSPISGHRSVSWYQQTPGQGLQFLFEYFSETQRNKGNFPGRFSGRQFSNSRSEMNVSTLELGDSALYLCASSFRLAGVGETQYFGPGTRLLVL.

The table lists this clone with a count of one. The gene calls are TRBV7-9 and TRBJ2-1; D might be TRBD2 (6 bases). Between the trimmed V and J ends, which lost 5 bases and 4 bases, there was a span of 15 bases. The CDR3 runs 15 residues. Germline V gives CDR1 SEHNR, CDR2 FQNEAQ (reference sequence). Written as DNA, the CDR3 is TGTGCCAGCAGCCCCCCCGGGAGAGCGTACAATGAGCAGTTCTTC. This sequence encodes CASSPPGRAYNEQFF.

This clone was recorded a few times. J is TRBJ2-1 and V is TRBV6-6; 7 nucleotides line up with TRBD2. Looked up from germline, CDR1 is MNHNY and CDR2 is SVGAGI (reference sequence). V gave up 2 bases and J gave up 4 bases; unmatched junction bases: 5. CDR3 length equals 15 residues. The CDR3 nucleotides are TGTGCCAGCAGTTACCTCCTAGCGGCTTACAATGAGCAGTTCTTC. Its translation is CASSYLLAAYNEQFF.

This clone has a single count. The V and J genes are TRBV7-6 and TRBJ2-1; 10 nucleotides match TRBD2. CDR1 SGHVS and CDR2 FNYEAQ come from the germline V gene. Trimming cost V 1 base and J 13 bases; bases outside gene matches: 4. The CDR3 runs to 13 residues. The CDR3 nucleotides read TGTGCCAGCAGCTTAGAGCTAGCGGGAGTACAGTTCTTC. Protein: CASSLELAGVQFF.

The rearrangement uses TRBV7-2 and TRBJ2-1, with D maybe TRBD2 (5 bases). The CDR3 contains 14 residues. V gave up 1 base and J gave up 8 bases, with 12 bases separating them. CDR1 and CDR2 from the germline V gene are SGHTA and FQGNSA. DNA for the CDR3: TGTGCCAGCAGCTTAGGGATGGGAGAGGATGAGCAGTTCTTC. It codes for CASSLGMGEDEQFF.

The chain couples TRBV5-6 to TRBJ2-1; 12 bases are shared with TRBD2. V lost 4 bases and J lost 10; bases outside the gene matches: 6. Germline V gene lookup returns CDR1 SGHDT and CDR2 YYEEEE. There are 14 residues in the CDR3. CDR3 region: CASSRGLAGYEQFF. The CDR3 bases are TGTGCCAGCAGCCGCGGACTAGCGGGATACGAGCAGTTCTTC.

The chain links TRBV2 to TRBJ2-5; 8 bases match TRBD1. The J call is in doubt because the DNA end fits TRBJ2-7 better. Germline lookup yields CDR1 SNHLY and CDR2 FYNNEI. The CDR3 sequence is 14 residues long. The CDR3 nucleotides read TGTGCCAGCGATGGGACAGGACAATCCTACGAGCAGTACTTC. This gives the protein CASDGTGQSYEQYF.